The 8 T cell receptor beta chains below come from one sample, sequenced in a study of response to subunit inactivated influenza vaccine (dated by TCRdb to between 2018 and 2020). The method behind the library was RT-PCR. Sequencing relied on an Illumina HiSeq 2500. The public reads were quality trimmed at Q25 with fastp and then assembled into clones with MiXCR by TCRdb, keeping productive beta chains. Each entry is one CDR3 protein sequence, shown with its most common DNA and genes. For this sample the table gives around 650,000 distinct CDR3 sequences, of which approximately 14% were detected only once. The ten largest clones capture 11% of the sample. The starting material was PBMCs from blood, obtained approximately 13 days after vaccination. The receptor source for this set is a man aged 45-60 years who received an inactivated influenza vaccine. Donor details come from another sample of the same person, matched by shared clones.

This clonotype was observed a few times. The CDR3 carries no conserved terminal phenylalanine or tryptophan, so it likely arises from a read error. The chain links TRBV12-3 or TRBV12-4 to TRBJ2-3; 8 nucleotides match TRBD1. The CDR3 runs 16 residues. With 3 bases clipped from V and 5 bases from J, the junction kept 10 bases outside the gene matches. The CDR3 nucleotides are TGTGCCAGCAGTTTTACAGGGCAGGGGGCCAGAGATACGCAGTATTCT. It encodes CASSFTGQGARDTQYS.

In DNA, the CDR3 is TGTGCCAGCAGCACATCCTTAGCGGGAGATGGGTTATCCTACAATGAGCAGTTCTTC. It translates to CASSTSLAGDGLSYNEQFF. This chain uses TRBV11-1 with TRBJ2-1, with 9 bases lining up with TRBD2. The V gene end was trimmed by 5 bases and the J gene end by 1 base; junction bases not matched to a gene: 15. The CDR3 covers 19 residues. CDR1 is SGHAT, CDR2 FQDESV, per germline (reference sequence). The entire variable domain, with the rest obtained from reference TRBV11-1 and TRBJ2-1, is as follows: EAEVAQSPRYKITEKSQAVAFWCDPISGHATLYWYRQILGQGPELLVQFQDESVVDDSQLPKDRFSAERLKGVDSTLKIQPAELGDSAMYLCASSTSLAGDGLSYNEQFFGPGTRLTVL.

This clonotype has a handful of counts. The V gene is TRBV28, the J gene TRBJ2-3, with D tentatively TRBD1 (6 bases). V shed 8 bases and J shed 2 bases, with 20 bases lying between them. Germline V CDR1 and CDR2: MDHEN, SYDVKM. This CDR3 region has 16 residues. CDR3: CASDRLGATNTDTQYF. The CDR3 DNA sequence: TGTGCCAGCGATAGGCTGGGGGCTACCAACACAGATACGCAGTATTTT. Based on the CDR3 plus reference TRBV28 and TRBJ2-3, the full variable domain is DVKVTQSSRYLVKRTGEKVFLECVQDMDHENMFWYRQDPGLGLRLIYFSYDVKMKEKGDIPEGYSVSREKKERFSLILESASTNQTSMYLCASDRLGATNTDTQYFGPGTRLTVL.

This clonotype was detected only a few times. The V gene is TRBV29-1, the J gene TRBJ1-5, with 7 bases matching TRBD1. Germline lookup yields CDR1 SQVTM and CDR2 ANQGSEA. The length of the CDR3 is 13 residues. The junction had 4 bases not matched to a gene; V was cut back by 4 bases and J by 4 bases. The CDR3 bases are TGCAGCGTTGCCCGGGACAGAAATCAGCCCCAGCATTTT. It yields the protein CSVARDRNQPQHF. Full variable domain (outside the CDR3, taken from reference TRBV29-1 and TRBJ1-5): SAVISQKPSRDICQRGTSLTIQCQVDSQVTMMFWYRQQPGQSLTLIATANQGSEATYESGFVIDKFPISRPNLTFSTLTVSNMSPEDSSIYLCSVARDRNQPQHFGDGTRLSIL.

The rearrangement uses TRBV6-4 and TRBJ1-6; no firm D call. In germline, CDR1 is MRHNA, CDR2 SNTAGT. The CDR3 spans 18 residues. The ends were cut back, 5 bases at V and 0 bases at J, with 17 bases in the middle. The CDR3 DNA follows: TGTGCCAGCAGTCGAACTCCGGGCACGAGCTCCTATAATTCACCCCTCCACTTT. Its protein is CASSRTPGTSSYNSPLHF.

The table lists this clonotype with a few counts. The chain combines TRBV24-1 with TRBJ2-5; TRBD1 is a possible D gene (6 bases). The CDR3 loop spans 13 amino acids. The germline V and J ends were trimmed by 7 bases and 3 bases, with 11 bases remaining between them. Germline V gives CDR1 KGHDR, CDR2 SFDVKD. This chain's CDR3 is CATSGTPKETQYF. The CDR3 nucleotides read TGTGCCACCAGCGGGACACCAAAAGAGACCCAGTACTTC.

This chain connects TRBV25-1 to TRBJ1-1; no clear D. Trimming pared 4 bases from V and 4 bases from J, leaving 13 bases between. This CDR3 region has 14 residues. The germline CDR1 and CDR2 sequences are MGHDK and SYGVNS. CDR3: CASSGFEGSTEAFF. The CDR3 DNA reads TGTGCCAGCAGTGGTTTCGAGGGAAGCACTGAAGCTTTCTTT.

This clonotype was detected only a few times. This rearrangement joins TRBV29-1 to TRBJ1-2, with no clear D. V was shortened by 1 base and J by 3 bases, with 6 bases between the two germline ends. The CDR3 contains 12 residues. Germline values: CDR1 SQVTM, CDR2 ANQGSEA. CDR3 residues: CSVEGIHYGYTF. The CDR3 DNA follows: TGCAGCGTTGAAGGTATTCACTATGGCTACACCTTC.